This entry lists 20 T cell receptor beta chains sequenced from one sample in a study of CD4 T cells in relation to SARS-CoV-2 and coronaviruses. The protocol was immunoSEQ multiplex PCR, while the TCRdb copy is restricted to in-frame clones and leaves out a portion. Among 35,000 to 45,000 clones, approximately 80% were seen once, and the ten largest hold over 5%. No cognate antigen is known for these TCRs. Sequencing input: naive CD4+ T cells from PBMCs, cultured in vitro. The subset here: naive CD4+ T cells isolated by negative enrichment. Receptors originate from an adult with COVID-19.

This sequence joins TRBV18 and TRBJ2-5; TRBD1 agrees at 7 bases. The CDR3 is 14 residues long. CDR1 is KGHSH, CDR2 LQKENI, per germline. V lost 3 bases and J lost 1; bases outside the gene matches: 2. The CDR3 sequence is CASSPDRAQETQYF. The CDR3 bases are TGTGCCAGCTCACCCGACAGGGCCCAAGAGACCCAGTACTTC.

The chain uses TRBV18 and TRBJ2-1, with 9 bases that match TRBD1. CDR1 and CDR2 (germline): KGHSH, LQKENI. The CDR3 has 16 amino acids. The J segment lost 8 bases and the V segment lost 0 bases, leaving 8 bases of the junction unmatched. CDR3 in amino acids: CASSPPSGQGPHEQFF. In DNA, the CDR3 is TGTGCCAGCTCACCACCATCGGGACAGGGTCCCCATGAGCAGTTCTTC.

The chain links TRBV7-9 to TRBJ2-7; 8 bases align to TRBD2. Germline-derived CDR1 and CDR2 are SEHNR and FQNEAQ (reference sequence). This CDR3 has 15 residues. The J segment lost 2 bases and the V segment lost 5 bases, leaving 8 bases of the junction unmatched. CDR3 residues: CASSRGLANPYEQYF. Here the CDR3 DNA reads TGTGCCAGCAGCCGCGGACTAGCCAACCCCTACGAGCAGTACTTC. The whole variable domain, remainder taken from reference TRBV7-9 and TRBJ2-7, is DTGVSQNPRHKITKRGQNVTFRCDPISEHNRLYWYRQTLGQGPEFLTYFQNEAQLEKSRLLSDRFSAERPKGSFSTLEIQRTEQGDSAMYLCASSRGLANPYEQYFGPGTRLTVT.

This chain uses TRBV6-2 or TRBV6-3 with TRBJ1-5; the D is unclear. The germline V and J ends were trimmed by 3 bases and 5 bases, with 5 bases remaining between them. Germline lookup yields CDR1 MNHEY and CDR2 SVGEGT. CDR3 length: 12 residues. CDR3 residues: CASSYRDQPQHF. The CDR3 DNA reads as TGTGCCAGCAGTTATAGGGATCAGCCCCAGCATTTT.

V is TRBV5-4 and J is TRBJ1-1, with 7 bases identical to TRBD1. Per germline, CDR1 SGHNT and CDR2 YYREEE (reference sequence). The CDR3 contains 12 residues. Trimming cost V 4 bases and J 7 bases; bases outside gene matches: 4. In DNA, the CDR3 is TGTGCCAGCAGCCCGCGGGACAGTGAAGCTTTCTTT. Translation: CASSPRDSEAFF.

This chain joins TRBV29-1 and TRBJ2-7; D may be TRBD1 (5 bases). V was trimmed by 4 bases and J by 2 bases, leaving 12 bases between them. Germline CDR1 and CDR2: SQVTM and ANQGSEA. The CDR3 runs to 13 residues. In nucleotides, the CDR3 is TGCAGCGTTGCCGCAGGGCCCGCCTACGAGCAGTACTTC. Protein: CSVAAGPAYEQYF.

The genes are TRBV7-3 and TRBJ2-3; D is unclear. CDR3 length equals 15 residues. CDR1 and CDR2 from the germline V gene are SGHTA and FQGTGA. V lost 1 base and J lost 0, with 8 bases in between. The CDR3 sequence is CASSLKGGSTDTQYF. Here the CDR3 DNA reads TGTGCCAGCAGCTTAAAGGGTGGGAGCACAGATACGCAGTATTTT.

This clone was detected only once. This CDR3 is CATSRAMGVTNEKLFF. The CDR3 coding sequence is TGTGCCACCAGCAGAGCAATGGGGGTAACTAATGAAAAACTGTTTTTT. The rearrangement uses TRBV15 and TRBJ1-4, with D perhaps matching TRBD1 (5 bases). CDR1 LNHNV and CDR2 YYDKDF come from the germline V gene (reference sequence). This CDR3 is built from 16 residues. V shed 1 base and J shed 1 base, with 10 bases lying between them.

The chain recombines TRBV15 with TRBJ2-6; maybe TRBD2 (7 bases). The CDR3 is 18 amino acids. Per the germline V gene, CDR1 is LNHNV and CDR2 is YYDKDF (reference sequence). The V and J ends lost 1 base and 1 base respectively, with 14 bases between them. The CDR3 here is CATSRVRGARSGANVLTF. CDR3 nucleotide sequence: TGTGCCACCAGCAGAGTCCGGGGGGCGCGGTCTGGGGCCAACGTCCTGACTTTC.

This chain uses TRBV10-2 with TRBJ1-5, with D unclear. CDR1 and CDR2 (germline): WSHSY, SAAADI. The CDR3 is made up of 15 amino acids. The CDR3 DNA follows: TGCGCTACATCCGGAGAGGCGAGGGAAAATCAGCCCCAGCATTTT. It codes for CATSGEARENQPQHF.

V usage is TRBV9 and J usage is TRBJ2-2; the D call may be TRBD1 or TRBD2 (5 bases each). Germline lookup yields CDR1 SGDLS and CDR2 YYNGEE. Deletions cut 3 bases from V and 5 bases from J, with 26 bases between. The CDR3 runs 19 residues. The chain's CDR3 is CASSEGLSGRVIATGELFF. Here the CDR3 DNA reads TGTGCCAGCAGCGAGGGGCTTTCTGGACGCGTAATAGCGACCGGGGAGCTGTTTTTT.

The chain recombines TRBV9 with TRBJ2-1; TRBD2 aligns across 7 bases. The CDR3 is made up of 15 amino acids. Germline V gene data show CDR1 as SGDLS and CDR2 as YYNGEE. With V trimmed by 0 bases and J by 8 bases, 8 bases remained unmatched. The CDR3 DNA reads TGTGCCAGCAGCGTAGGCCTGCGCGGGAGCGATGAGCAGTTCTTC. This translates into CASSVGLRGSDEQFF.

This chain links TRBV24-1 with TRBJ2-1, with TRBD2 matching 9 bases. The CDR3 is made up of 18 amino acids. V was clipped by 4 bases and J by 5 bases; unmatched bases: 14. Germline assignment: CDR1 KGHDR and CDR2 SFDVKD. The CDR3: CATSDPRAPTSGNNEQFF. Written as DNA, the CDR3 is TGTGCCACCAGTGACCCTCGGGCCCCGACTAGCGGAAACAATGAGCAGTTCTTC.

This chain joins TRBV28 and TRBJ2-3; 13 bases are a match to TRBD2. After removal of 5 bases from V and 1 base from J, the junction contained 9 bases not matched to a gene. The CDR3 loop spans 18 amino acids. Germline CDR1 MDHEN, CDR2 SYDVKM. CDR3 in amino acids: CASSRWTSGSLGTDTQYF. DNA for the CDR3: TGTGCCAGCAGTCGCTGGACTAGCGGGAGCCTTGGCACAGATACGCAGTATTTT.

The rearrangement links TRBV6-6 to TRBJ2-2; 7 bases are a match to TRBD2. CDR3 size: 15 residues. Germline V CDR1 and CDR2: MNHNY, SVGAGI (reference sequence). With V trimmed by 8 bases and J by 0 bases, 6 bases remained unmatched. The CDR3 nucleotides are TGTGCCAGCGGACTAGGCGGTGCGAACACCGGGGAGCTGTTTTTT. Its translation is CASGLGGANTGELFF.

The chain employs TRBV24-1 and TRBJ2-1, with 12 bases lining up with TRBD2. Germline V gives CDR1 KGHDR, CDR2 SFDVKD. The CDR3 has 16 residues. The trim removed 4 bases at V and 7 bases at J, leaving 7 bases unmatched. This chain's CDR3 is CATSDRGTSGRNEQFF. For the CDR3, the DNA is TGTGCCACCAGTGACCGGGGGACTAGCGGGCGTAATGAGCAGTTCTTC.

The chain joins TRBV21-1 to TRBJ1-2; whether TRBD1, the table's D call, matches the DNA was not checked. TRBV21-1 is a pseudogene locus. CDR3 length equals 15 residues. DNA of the CDR3: TGTGCCAGCACCCTAATAGGACAGCTCAACTATGGCTACACCTTC. This translates into CASTLIGQLNYGYTF.

The rearrangement links TRBV25-1 to TRBJ1-1; 8 nucleotides align to TRBD1. Germline loops: CDR1 MGHDK, CDR2 SYGVNS. The CDR3 is 16 amino acids. Losses at the gene ends were 3 bases for V and 0 bases for J; bases not matched to a gene: 6. The CDR3 nucleotides read TGTGCCAGCAGTGATCTACGACAGGGGCTGAACACTGAAGCTTTCTTT. Residues: CASSDLRQGLNTEAFF.

The chain recombines TRBV3-1 (or the pseudogene TRBV3-2) with TRBJ2-1, with TRBD2 matching 10 bases. Unmatched junction bases numbered 8, after V lost 1 base and J lost 5 bases. Germline assignment: CDR1 LGHDT and CDR2 YNNKEL (reference sequence). The CDR3 runs to 17 residues. The CDR3 DNA reads TGTGCCAGCAGCCAAGTTAAAAGGCTAGCGGGGGACAATGAGCAGTTCTTC. It is translated as CASSQVKRLAGDNEQFF.

The chain is built from TRBV10-3 and TRBJ2-3; D is unresolved. Germline V gene lookup returns CDR1 ENHRY and CDR2 SYGVKD. This CDR3 has 14 residues. The V end lost 0 bases, the J end lost 2 bases, and 6 bases lay between the germline ends. The CDR3 DNA reads TGTGCCATCAGTGAGTCGGGCCTCACAGATACGCAGTATTTT. The encoded protein is CAISESGLTDTQYF.